This is a list of T cell receptor beta chains from one sample in a study of T cells in Graves' hyperthyroidism and ophthalmopathy. TCRdb redid the calling of the multiplex PCR reads with MiXCR, one entry per CDR3 protein. This sample has some 500,000 distinct CDR3 sequences, with 24% found just once. The sequenced sample consisted of blood. Every receptor here comes from a woman in her 30s with Graves' ophthalmopathy. CDR3s include the opening cysteine and the closing phenylalanine or tryptophan. The order of the fields is D gene, CDR3 length, J gene, V gene, clone size, CDR3 protein, CDR3 DNA. A D gene is named only where the DNA matches it firmly. Size values are once, few and many counts, or a class for expanded clones, and some rows have none.

>NA|9|TRBJ1-2|TRBV29-1|many
CSVEDRATF
TGCAGCGTTGAAGATAGGGCCACCTTC
>NA|15|TRBJ2-5|TRBV25-1|many
CASSEKGRIQETQYF
TGTGCCAGCAGTGAGAAGGGACGGATCCAAGAGACCCAGTACTTC
>TRBD1|14|TRBJ1-1|TRBV7-3|many
CASSATGQGTEAFF
TGTGCCAGCAGCGCCACCGGACAGGGGACTGAAGCTTTCTTT
>NA|17|TRBJ1-5|TRBV10-3|many
CAISDRANPGGNQPQHF
TGTGCCATCAGTGACAGGGCAAACCCTGGAGGCAATCAGCCCCAGCATTTT
>NA|16|TRBJ2-7|TRBV20-1|many
CSATLLKLDRRYEQYF
TGCAGTGCTACTCTGCTGAAACTAGACCGACGCTACGAGCAGTACTTC
>TRBD1|14|TRBJ2-7|TRBV20-1|many
CSANLRDRALEQYF
TGCAGTGCCAACCTCCGGGACAGGGCCCTAGAGCAGTACTTC
>NA|13|TRBJ1-1|TRBV5-1|once
CASSSGGGLPAFF
TGCGCCAGCAGCTCGGGGGGGGGGCTTCCCGCTTTCTTT
>NA|18|TRBJ2-2|TRBV11-2|many
CASNSLGWPGARTGELFF
TGTGCCAGCAACTCACTGGGCTGGCCGGGGGCGAGGACCGGGGAGCTGTTTTTT
>NA|16|TRBJ1-2|TRBV6-5|NA
CASSFRQVRLGYGYTF
TGTGCCAGCAGTTTCCGACAGGTCAGGTTAGGCTATGGCTACACCTTC
>NA|18|TRBJ2-7|TRBV13|NA
CASSLGGWGRSGEYEQYF
TGTGCCAGCAGCTTAGGCGGTTGGGGGCGTAGCGGAGAGTACGAGCAGTACTTC
>TRBD2|15|TRBJ2-5|TRBV27|many
CASSLGGLDGETQYF
TGTGCCAGCAGTTTAGGGGGACTAGATGGCGAGACCCAGTACTTC
>TRBD1|15|TRBJ1-1|TRBV2|many
CASSLLGDRGGRAFF
TGTGCCAGCAGTCTATTGGGGGACAGGGGAGGAAGGGCTTTCTTT
>TRBD1|17|TRBJ2-7|TRBV6-2/TRBV6-3|many
CASSRPLDRAESYEQYF
TGTGCCAGCAGTAGACCTTTGGACAGGGCGGAATCCTACGAGCAGTACTTC
>TRBD1|14|TRBJ2-7|TRBV15|many
CATSRGQGIYEQYF
TGTGCCACCAGCAGAGGACAGGGAATATACGAGCAGTACTTC
>TRBD2|16|TRBJ2-7|TRBV11-1|NA
CASSIGAGDSPYEQYF
TGTGCCAGCAGCATTGGGGCGGGGGATAGTCCCTACGAGCAGTACTTC